This T cell receptor beta chain derives from a study of identical twins. MiXCR, run by TCRdb on the 5' RACE reads, gives a single entry per CDR3 protein. This sample has about 240,000 distinct CDR3 sequences, with approximately 8% found just once. Donors were all healthy Caucasians. Germline assignment: CDR1 LGHDT and CDR2 YNNKEL (reference sequence). This CDR3 is built from 15 residues. The V end lost 1 base, the J end lost 4 bases, and 13 bases lay between the germline ends. These data also featured in a second study, about yellow fever vaccine responses in identical twins. Per that paper: The T cell response to vaccination in identical twins was reportedly partly convergent and partly personalized.

The sample consisted of CD8+ T cells sorted from blood. The sequence came from a woman younger than 35 in good health. This chain joins TRBV3-1 and TRBJ2-5; no definite D call. The CDR3 is CASSQVTARLETQYF. The CDR3 region has the DNA TGTGCCAGCAGCCAAGTTACTGCCAGGTTAGAGACCCAGTACTTC.